The entry below gives a single TCR beta chain sequence along with its context. The antigen this receptor binds is unknown. The sample holds no much larger clone one base away, and base qualities are not on file. The data were taken from a study of glioma-infiltrating T cells after dendritic cell vaccination (TCRdb year 2016). In the study overall: Of the 15 glioblastoma patients in the cohort, all drawn from Phase I and II dendritic cell vaccination trials, 9 were newly diagnosed and 6 had recurrent disease. Between the early 2000s and the early 2010s, the patients were given dendritic cell vaccination pulsed with autologous tumor lysate. The vaccine was prepared from monocyte-derived dendritic cells that were cultured for seven days with IL-4 and GM-CSF and then pulsed overnight with autologous tumor lysate. Three intradermal dendritic cell vaccine injections were administered to patients at biweekly intervals in the arm below the axilla. In glioblastoma patients vaccinated with dendritic cells, deep sequencing of TCR beta CDR3 regions served to measure the amount of tumor-infiltrating lymphocytes and to compare repertoires between tumor and blood. Survival after dendritic cell vaccination was correlated with TCR sequencing metrics, including TIL content and tumor-blood repertoire overlap.

The time point tag for this specimen amounts to: after dendritic cell vaccination, including at tumor progression/relapse. Patients were selected on the basis of adequate residual fresh-frozen tumor tissue and more than two years of available survival data. None of the glioblastoma patients carried an isocitrate dehydrogenase mutation, although molecular status otherwise varied. PBMC were collected before vaccination, two weeks after the third vaccination, and at tumor progression when it occurred. Genomic DNA was extracted with the Qiagen DNeasy Blood extraction Kit. Using the immunoSEQ assay, TCRB CDR3 regions were amplified from approximately 2 micrograms of genomic DNA, or from all available DNA when less than that was on hand. The multiplex PCR employed 60 forward primers targeting TCR V beta segments and 13 reverse primers targeting J beta segments. To estimate the number of reads per starting template, synthetic control templates were added to each sample at limiting dilution. Reads of 87 bp were generated by sequencing on the Illumina HiSeq System. On the authors' methods: To remove PCR and sequencing errors, closely related sequences were merged with a nearest neighbor algorithm. TCR overlap was defined as the percentage of unique tumor TCR beta sequences that were also present in the same patient's peripheral blood. This immuneACCESS table, as held by TCRdb, lists in-frame sequences with V and J called but not all clones. Of the missing ones, under half trace to an unresolved V gene in checked studies; the others have no known cause. V, J and clone size are taken as reported in that table, and D and trimming were inferred from the DNA itself. The sample table contains more than 95,000 clones; only one count was recorded for 90% of them. The top ten clonotypes cover 2.7% of the sample.

V was cut back by 3 bases and J by 1 base, leaving a gap of 6 bases between them. The CDR3 covers 13 residues, taking in both the cysteine and the phenylalanine. The read is trimmed to its CDR3 DNA, 39 bases read in frame from base 1. As encoded in the germline V gene, CDR1 is MNHNS while CDR2 is SASEGT. Broader findings and caveats from the paper: The cohort was small and heterogeneous, with few patients having full blood and tumor sets and even fewer initial-recurrent tumor pairs. TCR clonality showed no direct relationship with survival, which suggests that a diverse polyclonal response may be important. Higher estimated pretreatment TIL content predicted longer time to progression and overall survival after dendritic cell vaccination. The three-group TCR overlap response model was characterized as speculative, and prospective validation of the model was stated to be required.

The chain couples TRBV6-1 to TRBJ1-2, with no confidently assigned D gene. This sample comprised blood, obtained after dendritic cell vaccination. This receptor was identified in a human donor with glioblastoma. The CDR3 region has the sequence CASSDTGNYGYTF. Read as DNA, the sequence is TGTGCCAGCAGTGACACGGGTAACTATGGCTACACCTTC.